The T cell receptor (beta chain) described here comes from a study of blood T cell repertoires in COVID-19. Across the study: COVID-19 samples, acute and convalescent, were from the United States, Italy and Spain. PBMCs, B-cell-depleted T cells, or T cells were the source of the cDNA or gDNA that made up the material.

The CDR3 covers 15 residues. CDR1 KGHSH and CDR2 LQKENI come from the germline V gene. J was trimmed by 7 bases and V by 6 bases; bases with no gene match: 8. In the authors' workflow: The authors estimated nucleated cell counts from reference gene primer amplification. Assay used: immunoSEQ multiplex PCR; TCRdb lists only in-frame clones, some missing. V, J and clone size reflect that table, while D and trimming were determined from the DNA. The sample has about 73,000 clones, approximately 88% seen once; the top ten hold approximately 2.5%. This sequence originates from a man older than 75 with active or convalescent COVID-19. The sequenced material came from peripheral blood. The chain joins TRBV18 to TRBJ2-1; TRBD2 matches 11 bases. The CDR3 region is CASSTTGLAENEQFF. The CDR3, as DNA: TGTGCCAGCTCTACTACGGGACTAGCGGAGAATGAGCAGTTCTTC.